This T cell receptor (beta chain) was identified during a study of blood T cell repertoires in COVID-19. Study-wide background: The origin of the acute and convalescent COVID-19 samples was the United States, Italy and Spain. The cDNA or gDNA used as material had been derived from T cells, B-cell-depleted T cells, or PBMCs.

Per the authors' pipeline: Estimated nucleated cell counts came from reference gene primer amplification. This table comes from immunoSEQ multiplex PCR, and its TCRdb copy is limited to in-frame clones, with some not included. That table is the source of V, J and clone size, and D and trimming were worked out from the DNA. The data show a few hundred thousand clones, with 75% to 90% seen just once and approximately 3.8% held by the top ten. The CDR3 consists of 15 residues. Trimming removed 5 bases from V and 0 bases from J, with 13 bases in between. Germline V CDR1 and CDR2: LGHDT, YNNKEL (reference sequence). Assignment of participants to cohorts was predicated upon participant-reported clinical history.

Sequencing was carried out using PBMCs or T cells enriched from blood (not recorded which). J is TRBJ1-2 and V is TRBV3-1 (or the pseudogene TRBV3-2); TRBD1 is a possible D gene (6 bases). This TCR derives from a woman aged 18-29 years in a cohort exposed to, infected with or recovered from COVID-19 (not recorded which). The CDR3 region is CASSSWEGANYGYTF. The DNA for the CDR3 is TGTGCCAGCAGCAGCTGGGAGGGGGCTAACTATGGCTACACCTTC.